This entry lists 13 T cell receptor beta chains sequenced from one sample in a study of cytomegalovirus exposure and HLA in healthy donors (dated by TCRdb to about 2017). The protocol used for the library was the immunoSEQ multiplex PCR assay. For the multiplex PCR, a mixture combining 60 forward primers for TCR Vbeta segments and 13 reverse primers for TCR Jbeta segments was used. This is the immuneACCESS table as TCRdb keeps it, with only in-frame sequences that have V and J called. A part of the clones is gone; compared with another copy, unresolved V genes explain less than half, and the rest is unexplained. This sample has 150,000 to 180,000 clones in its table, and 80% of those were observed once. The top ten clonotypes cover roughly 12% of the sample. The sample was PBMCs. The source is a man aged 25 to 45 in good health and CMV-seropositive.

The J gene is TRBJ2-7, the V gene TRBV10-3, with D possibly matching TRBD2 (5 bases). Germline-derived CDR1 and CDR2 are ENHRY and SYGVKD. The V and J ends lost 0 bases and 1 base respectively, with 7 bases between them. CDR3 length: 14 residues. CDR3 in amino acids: CAISESTGSYEQYF. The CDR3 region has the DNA TGTGCCATCAGTGAGTCGACGGGATCCTACGAGCAGTACTTC.

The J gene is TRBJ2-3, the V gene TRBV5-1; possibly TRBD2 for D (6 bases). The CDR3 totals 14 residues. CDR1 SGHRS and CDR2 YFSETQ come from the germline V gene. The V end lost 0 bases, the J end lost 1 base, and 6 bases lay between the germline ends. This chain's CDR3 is CASSLASGTDTQYF. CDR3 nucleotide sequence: TGCGCCAGCAGCTTGGCTAGCGGCACAGATACGCAGTATTTT.

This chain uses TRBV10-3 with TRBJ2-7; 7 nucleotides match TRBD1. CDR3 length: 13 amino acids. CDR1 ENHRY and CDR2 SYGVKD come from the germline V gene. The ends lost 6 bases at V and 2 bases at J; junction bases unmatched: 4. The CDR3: CAIRVDRTYEQYF. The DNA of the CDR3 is TGTGCCATCAGGGTGGACAGGACCTACGAGCAGTACTTC.

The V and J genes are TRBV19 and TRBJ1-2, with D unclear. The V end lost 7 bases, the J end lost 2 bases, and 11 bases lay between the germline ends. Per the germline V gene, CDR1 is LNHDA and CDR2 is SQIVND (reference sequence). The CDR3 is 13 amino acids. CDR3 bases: TGTGCCAGTACGAGGCTCTACAACTATGGCTACACCTTC. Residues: CASTRLYNYGYTF.

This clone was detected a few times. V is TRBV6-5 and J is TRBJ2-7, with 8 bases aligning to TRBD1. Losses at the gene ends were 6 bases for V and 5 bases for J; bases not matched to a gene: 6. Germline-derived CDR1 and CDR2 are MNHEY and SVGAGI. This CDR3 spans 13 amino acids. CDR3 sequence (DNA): TGTGCCAGCAGCCGACAGGGGTACGACGAGCAGTACTTC. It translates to CASSRQGYDEQYF.

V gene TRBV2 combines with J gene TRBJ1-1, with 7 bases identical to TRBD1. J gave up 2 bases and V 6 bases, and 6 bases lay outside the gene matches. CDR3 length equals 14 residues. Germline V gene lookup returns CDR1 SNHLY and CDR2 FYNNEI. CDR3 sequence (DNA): TGTGCCAGCAGAACAGGGGACTTTAACACTGAAGCTTTCTTT. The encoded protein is CASRTGDFNTEAFF.

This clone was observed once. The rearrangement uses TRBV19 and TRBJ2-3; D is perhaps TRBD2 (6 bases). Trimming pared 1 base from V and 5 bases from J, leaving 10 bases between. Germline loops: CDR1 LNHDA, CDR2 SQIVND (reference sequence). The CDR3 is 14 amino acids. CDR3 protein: CASSIAGDKDTQYF. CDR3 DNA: TGTGCCAGTAGTATAGCGGGAGATAAAGATACGCAGTATTTT.

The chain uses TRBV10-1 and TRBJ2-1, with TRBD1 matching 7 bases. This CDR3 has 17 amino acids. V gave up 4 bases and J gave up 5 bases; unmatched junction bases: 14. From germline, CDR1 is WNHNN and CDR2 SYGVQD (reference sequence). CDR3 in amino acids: CASSGNEGRDRNNEQFF. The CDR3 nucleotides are TGCGCCAGCAGTGGCAATGAAGGACGGGACAGAAACAATGAGCAGTTCTTC.

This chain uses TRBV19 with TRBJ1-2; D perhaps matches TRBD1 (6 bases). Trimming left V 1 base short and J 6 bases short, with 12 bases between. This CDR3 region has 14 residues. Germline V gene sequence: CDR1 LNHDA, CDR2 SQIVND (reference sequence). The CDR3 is CASSIGTASHGYTF. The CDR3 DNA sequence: TGTGCCAGTAGTATAGGGACAGCAAGCCATGGCTACACCTTC.

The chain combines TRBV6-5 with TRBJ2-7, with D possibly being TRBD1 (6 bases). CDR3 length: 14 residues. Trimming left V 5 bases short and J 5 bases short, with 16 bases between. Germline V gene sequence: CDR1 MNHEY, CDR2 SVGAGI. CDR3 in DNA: TGTGCCAGCAGTCCCAGGACAGCGGAGGACGAGCAGTACTTC. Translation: CASSPRTAEDEQYF.

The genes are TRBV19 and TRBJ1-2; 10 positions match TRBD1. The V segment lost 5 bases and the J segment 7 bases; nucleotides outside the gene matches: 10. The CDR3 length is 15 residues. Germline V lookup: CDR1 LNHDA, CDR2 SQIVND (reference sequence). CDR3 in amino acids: CASSPQSGTGVGYTF. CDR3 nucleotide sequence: TGTGCCAGTAGTCCGCAGTCCGGGACAGGGGTTGGCTACACCTTC.

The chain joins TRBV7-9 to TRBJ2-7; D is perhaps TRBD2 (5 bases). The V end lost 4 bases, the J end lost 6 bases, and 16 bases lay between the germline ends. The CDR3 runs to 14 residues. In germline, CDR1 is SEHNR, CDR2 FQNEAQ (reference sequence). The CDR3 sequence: CASSWEWAVGEQYF. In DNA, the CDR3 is TGTGCCAGCAGCTGGGAGTGGGCTGTCGGCGAGCAGTACTTC. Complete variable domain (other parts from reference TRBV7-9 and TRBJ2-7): DTGVSQNPRHKITKRGQNVTFRCDPISEHNRLYWYRQTLGQGPEFLTYFQNEAQLEKSRLLSDRFSAERPKGSFSTLEIQRTEQGDSAMYLCASSWEWAVGEQYFGPGTRLTVT.

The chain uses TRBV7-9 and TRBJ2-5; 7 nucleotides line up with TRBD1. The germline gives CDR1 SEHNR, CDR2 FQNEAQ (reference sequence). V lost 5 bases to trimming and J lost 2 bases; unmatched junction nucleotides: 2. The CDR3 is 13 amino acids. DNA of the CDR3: TGTGCCAGCAGCGAGGGACAGCAAGAGACCCAGTACTTC. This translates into CASSEGQQETQYF.